The clone carrying this T cell receptor beta chain was counted between two and nine times. Its antigen is unknown. These data originate in a study of T cell repertoires in cytomegalovirus infection. About the research overall: The authors relied on CMV epitopes, both recently identified HLA-C-restricted and well-studied HLA-B-restricted. It can be stated that public TCR beta signatures indicated CMV infection as well as a matching HLA type.

TCRdb called the reads again in MiXCR, with one record for every CDR3 protein. The sample gives approximately 150,000 distinct CDR3 sequences, about 20% of which show up once; about 25% is in the top ten. The study's findings and limits: Ex vivo responses were dominated by HLA-C-restricted CMV-specific TCR beta clonotypes.

With 6 bases removed from V and 1 base from J, the gap between germline ends came to 13 bases. This CDR3 has 14 residues. The sample here was CD8+ T cells from cultured PBMCs, taken from culture after CMV antigen stimulation. The chain employs TRBV12-3 or TRBV12-4 and TRBJ2-7; no clear D gene. This TCR came from a human donor in good health (CMV status not recorded). Some clones in this sample may be carry-over from other donors' samples. The CDR3 region has the DNA TGTGCCAGCAGCCCATCAGGTACTTCCTACGAGCAGTACTTC. Translated: CASSPSGTSYEQYF.